Presented here are 26 T cell receptor beta chains from one specimen sequenced in a study of radiotherapy plus CTLA-4 blockade in lung cancer. Profiling relied on immunoSEQ multiplex PCR, and the TCRdb table lists in-frame clones only, not all of them. The table shows 40,000 to 45,000 clones, with roughly four fifths occurring only once. This sample comprised peripheral blood, obtained from a patient treated with radiotherapy plus ipilimumab. The origin of the receptors is a human donor with non-small cell lung cancer whose response to radiotherapy plus ipilimumab could not be evaluated.

The chain has TRBV2 and TRBJ1-1; D may be TRBD1 (5 bases). This CDR3 has 12 residues. Germline V CDR1 and CDR2: SNHLY, FYNNEI. Deletions cut 2 bases from V and 5 bases from J, with 6 bases between. The CDR3 DNA reads as TGTGCCAGCAGTGAACAGGGTACTGAAGCTTTCTTT. Amino acids: CASSEQGTEAFF.

The rearrangement joins TRBV9 to TRBJ1-1; D not resolved. Between the trimmed V and J ends, which lost 0 bases and 7 bases, there was a span of 16 bases. Per germline, CDR1 SGDLS and CDR2 YYNGEE. There are 15 residues in the CDR3. CDR3 in DNA: TGTGCCAGCAGCGTAGGGTTGAAGAGCATTCATGAAGCTTTCTTT. Translating it yields CASSVGLKSIHEAFF.

The CDR3 is CASSPRTNLEAFF. The CDR3 bases are TGCGCCAGCAGCCCCAGGACAAACCTCGAAGCTTTCTTT. The chain is built from TRBV4-3 and TRBJ1-1; the D gene is possibly TRBD1 (5 bases). Per germline, CDR1 LGHNA and CDR2 YSLEER. V gave up 4 bases and J gave up 8 bases, with 14 bases separating them. CDR3 size: 13 residues.

In its sample, this clone was seen once. The chain is built from TRBV7-2 and TRBJ2-7; 10 bases are a match to TRBD2. From germline, CDR1 is SGHTA and CDR2 FQGNSA. Germline trimming cut 4 bases from V and 4 bases from J; bases unmatched to any gene: 7. The CDR3 is 15 amino acids. The CDR3 nucleotides are TGTGCCAGCAGCTCGGGAGCGGGAGGGGGTTACGAGCAGTACTTC. This translates into CASSSGAGGGYEQYF.

This clone was counted a few times. The rearrangement links TRBV9 to TRBJ2-7; 9 bases are shared with TRBD2. The V gene end was trimmed by 7 bases and the J gene end by 2 bases; junction bases not matched to a gene: 7. The germline CDR1 and CDR2 sequences are SGDLS and YYNGEE. The CDR3 covers 14 residues. In DNA form, the CDR3 reads TGTGCCAGCTCCCCCCTAGCGGGACCCTACGAGCAGTACTTC. Translated: CASSPLAGPYEQYF.

This chain uses TRBV9 with TRBJ2-3, with 7 bases lining up with TRBD1. From germline, CDR1 is SGDLS and CDR2 YYNGEE. This CDR3 is built from 16 residues. With 2 bases clipped from V and 0 bases from J, the junction kept 6 bases outside the gene matches. CDR3 in amino acids: CASSVGTATSTDTQYF. The DNA for the CDR3 is TGTGCCAGCAGCGTGGGGACAGCTACTAGCACAGATACGCAGTATTTT.

This sequence joins TRBV19 and TRBJ2-7; 7 bases align to TRBD1. V was clipped by 5 bases and J by 4 bases; unmatched bases: 11. The CDR3 extends over 15 amino acids. Per the germline V gene, CDR1 is LNHDA and CDR2 is SQIVND (reference sequence). In nucleotides, the CDR3 is TGTGCCAGTAGTCTTTCGCCGACAGGGTATTACGAGCAGTACTTC. Its translation: CASSLSPTGYYEQYF.

This clone was found once. This chain uses TRBV7-9 with TRBJ1-6; no reliable D call. The CDR3 contains 16 residues. Germline-derived CDR1 and CDR2 are SEHNR and FQNEAQ (reference sequence). V lost 2 bases, J lost 7 bases, and 15 bases lay in between. CDR3 nucleotides: TGTGCCAGCAGCTTATTAGGCGGCATTGGGAATTCACCCCTCCACTTT. Protein sequence: CASSLLGGIGNSPLHF.

This clone showed up just a few times. The chain is built from TRBV5-1 and TRBJ1-2, with D possibly matching TRBD1 (5 bases). Germline loops: CDR1 SGHRS, CDR2 YFSETQ. V lost 0 bases and J 7 bases, leaving 7 bases between the germline ends. The CDR3 is 12 residues long. This CDR3 is CASSLDRSGYTF. The CDR3 DNA is TGCGCCAGCAGCTTGGACAGGAGTGGCTACACCTTC.

The rearrangement joins TRBV6-6 to TRBJ2-2; D is possibly TRBD2 (5 bases). The CDR3 sequence is 16 residues long. V was pared by 0 bases and J by 6 bases, with 14 bases between. Germline V gene lookup returns CDR1 MNHNY and CDR2 SVGAGI (reference sequence). CDR3 sequence (DNA): TGTGCCAGCAGTTACTCGAGGCGGGTGGGTCCCGGGGAGCTGTTTTTT. Translation gives CASSYSRRVGPGELFF.

The chain combines TRBV30 with TRBJ1-3, with D maybe TRBD1 (6 bases). V was cut by 3 bases and J by 8 bases, with 20 bases left in between. This CDR3 comprises 15 residues. CDR1 is GTSNPN, CDR2 SVGIG, per germline (reference sequence). Written as DNA, the CDR3 is TGTGCCTGGAGAGAACACACAGGGTACCAAGACACCATATATTTT. Amino acid sequence: CAWREHTGYQDTIYF.

This clone was counted between two and nine times. The chain uses TRBV29-1 and TRBJ2-7; TRBD1 aligns across 8 bases. The junction had 2 bases not matched to a gene; V was cut back by 3 bases and J by 4 bases. Germline V gene lookup returns CDR1 SQVTM and CDR2 ANQGSEA. The CDR3 sequence is 12 residues long. The CDR3 sequence is CSVDGQGYEQYF. Here the CDR3 DNA reads TGCAGCGTTGATGGACAGGGATACGAGCAGTACTTC.

The table lists this clone with a few counts. J is TRBJ1-1 and V is TRBV5-4; D may be TRBD1 (6 bases). V was trimmed by 7 bases and J by 5 bases, leaving 18 bases between them. Per germline, CDR1 SGHNT and CDR2 YYREEE (reference sequence). There are 14 residues in the CDR3. The CDR3 DNA is TGTGCCAGCTCGCCCCCAGGGGTCGGGACTGAAGCTTTCTTT. It translates to CASSPPGVGTEAFF.

This clone was detected only a few times. The chain recombines TRBV18 with TRBJ2-3; D is perhaps TRBD1 (6 bases). The CDR3 length is 17 residues. Trimming removed 0 bases at V and 0 bases at J, with 13 bases between. The germline gives CDR1 KGHSH, CDR2 LQKENI. CDR3 residues: CASSPPQGMTSTDTQYF. Written as DNA, the CDR3 is TGTGCCAGCTCACCACCGCAGGGGATGACTAGCACAGATACGCAGTATTTT. The full variable domain, with the rest looked up from reference TRBV18 and TRBJ2-3, is NAGVMQNPRHLVRRRGQEARLRCSPMKGHSHVYWYRQLPEEGLKFMVYLQKENIIDESGMPKERFSAEFPKEGPSILRIQQVVRGDSAAYFCASSPPQGMTSTDTQYFGPGTRLTVL.

This clone has only a few counts. CDR3: CASRPTGASSYNSPLHF. The CDR3 DNA reads TGTGCCAGTAGGCCAACAGGGGCAAGCTCCTATAATTCACCCCTCCACTTT. The chain has TRBV19 and TRBJ1-6, with 7 nucleotides matching TRBD1. CDR1 LNHDA and CDR2 SQIVND come from the germline V gene (reference sequence). With V trimmed by 6 bases and J by 0 bases, 8 bases remained unmatched. The CDR3 runs 17 residues.

The chain is built from TRBV6-1 and TRBJ2-3; 8 bases match TRBD1. Germline V CDR1 and CDR2: MNHNS, SASEGT. This CDR3 contains 15 residues. Trimming took 6 bases from V and 4 from J; bases not matched to a gene: 9. In DNA, the CDR3 is TGTGCCAGCAGCATAGGGACAGGAGGTCCAGATACGCAGTATTTT. Protein sequence: CASSIGTGGPDTQYF.

Here the CDR3 DNA reads TGTGCCAGTAGTAGACTAGCGGGAAACACCGGGGAGCTGTTTTTT. Translated: CASSRLAGNTGELFF. The chain couples TRBV19 to TRBJ2-2; 11 bases map to TRBD2. CDR1 and CDR2 (germline): LNHDA, SQIVND (reference sequence). J gave up 2 bases and V 4 bases, and 0 bases lay outside the gene matches. The CDR3 spans 15 residues.

The rearrangement joins TRBV7-9 to TRBJ2-2; 7 bases are shared with TRBD1. CDR3 length: 17 residues. CDR1 is SEHNR and CDR2 is FQNEAQ in the germline V gene (reference sequence). The V segment lost 5 bases and the J segment 2 bases; nucleotides outside the gene matches: 11. Here the CDR3 DNA reads TGTGCCAGCAGCCCCCGGGGACAGCGAACCAACACCGGGGAGCTGTTTTTT. This codes for CASSPRGQRTNTGELFF.

This clone was seen a single time. This chain's CDR3 is CATSGLAGGPGNEQFF. The CDR3 DNA sequence: TGTGCCACTTCGGGACTAGCGGGAGGGCCGGGTAATGAGCAGTTCTTC. The chain combines TRBV19 with TRBJ2-1, with 16 bases identical to TRBD2. This CDR3 spans 16 amino acids. Germline assignment: CDR1 LNHDA and CDR2 SQIVND (reference sequence). V lost 10 bases to trimming and J lost 7 bases; unmatched junction nucleotides: 10.

This rearrangement joins TRBV7-2 to TRBJ1-6; D is perhaps TRBD1 (6 bases). The V gene lost 5 bases and the J gene lost 7 bases, with 12 bases spanning the gap. CDR1 and CDR2 (germline): SGHTA, FQGNSA. The CDR3 sequence is 14 residues long. DNA for the CDR3: TGTGCCAGCAGCCCCCAGGGGCAGAATTCACCCCTCCACTTT. Translation: CASSPQGQNSPLHF.

The CDR3 DNA reads as TGTGCCAGCAGTTACTCAGCCGGGGATGGCTACACCTTC. As protein: CASSYSAGDGYTF. V and J are TRBV6-6 and TRBJ1-2; no definite D call. Between the trimmed V and J ends, which lost 0 bases and 6 bases, there was a span of 8 bases. This CDR3 has 13 residues. Germline V gene data show CDR1 as MNHNY and CDR2 as SVGAGI (reference sequence).

The chain has TRBV28 and TRBJ1-2, with 7 bases matching TRBD1. The CDR3 has 15 amino acids. Germline V CDR1 and CDR2: MDHEN, SYDVKM. V lost 5 bases to trimming and J lost 3 bases; unmatched junction nucleotides: 9. The CDR3 DNA reads as TGTGCCAGCAGTCCCGGACAGGTTGAGTACTATGGCTACACCTTC. Its protein product is CASSPGQVEYYGYTF.

The chain employs TRBV6-5 and TRBJ2-5, with 12 bases aligning to TRBD1. CDR3 length: 16 amino acids. V gave up 4 bases and J gave up 4 bases; unmatched junction bases: 7. The germline CDR1 and CDR2 sequences are MNHEY and SVGAGI. This CDR3 reads CASSFPGQGARETQYF. The CDR3 coding sequence is TGTGCCAGCAGTTTCCCGGGACAGGGGGCACGAGAGACCCAGTACTTC.

The chain links TRBV9 to TRBJ2-1, with a weak D call TRBD1 (5 bases). The germline gives CDR1 SGDLS, CDR2 YYNGEE. V gave up 6 bases and J gave up 5 bases, with 15 bases separating them. This CDR3 has 14 residues. The CDR3 is CASTQGSHNNEQFF. The CDR3 DNA sequence: TGTGCCAGCACTCAGGGCTCCCACAACAATGAGCAGTTCTTC.

This rearrangement joins TRBV28 to TRBJ1-1, with 8 nucleotides matching TRBD1. V was clipped by 2 bases and J by 8 bases; unmatched bases: 4. CDR3 length equals 13 residues. Germline V gene data show CDR1 as MDHEN and CDR2 as SYDVKM. CDR3 bases: TGTGCCAGCAGTTTAGCATGGACAGGGGAAGCTTTCTTT. It yields the protein CASSLAWTGEAFF.

V and J are TRBV6-4 and TRBJ2-7, with 11 bases fitting TRBD2. Trimming cost V 8 bases and J 3 bases; bases outside gene matches: 9. Germline values: CDR1 MRHNA, CDR2 SNTAGT. This CDR3 has 15 amino acids. The CDR3, as DNA: TGTGCCAGCGGTTTTTTTAGCGGGAGGGTCTACGAGCAGTACTTC. Translated, it gives CASGFFSGRVYEQYF.